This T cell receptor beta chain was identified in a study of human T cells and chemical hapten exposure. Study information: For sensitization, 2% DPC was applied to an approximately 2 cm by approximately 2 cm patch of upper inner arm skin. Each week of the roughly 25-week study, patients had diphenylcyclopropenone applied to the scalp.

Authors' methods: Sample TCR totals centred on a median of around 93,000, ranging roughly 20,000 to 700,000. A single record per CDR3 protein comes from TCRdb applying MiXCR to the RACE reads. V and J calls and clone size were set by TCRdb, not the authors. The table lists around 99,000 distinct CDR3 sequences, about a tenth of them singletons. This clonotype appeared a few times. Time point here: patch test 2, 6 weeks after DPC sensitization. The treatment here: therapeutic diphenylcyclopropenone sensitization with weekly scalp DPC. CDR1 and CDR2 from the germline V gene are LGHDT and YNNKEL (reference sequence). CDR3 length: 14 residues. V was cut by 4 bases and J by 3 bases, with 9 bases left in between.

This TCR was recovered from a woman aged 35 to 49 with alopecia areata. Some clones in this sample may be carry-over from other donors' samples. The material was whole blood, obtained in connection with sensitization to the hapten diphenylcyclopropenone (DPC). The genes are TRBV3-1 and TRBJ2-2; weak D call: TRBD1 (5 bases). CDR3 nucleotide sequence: TGTGCCAGCAGCCCCGCAGGGCACACCGGGGAGCTGTTTTTT. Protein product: CASSPAGHTGELFF.